These 5 T cell receptor beta chains were sequenced from one sample in a study of shared clonotypes between healthy human individuals. Profiled with immunoSEQ multiplex PCR; TCRdb holds only in-frame clones, not every one. Of around 1.4 million clones detected, about 98.5% appear once; the ten largest clones hold 0.3% to 0.45%. The source material was naive CD4+ T cells sorted from blood. The subset was: CD45RA+ positively selected. The receptors were gathered from a man aged 25 to 40 in good health.

This chain links TRBV11-3 with TRBJ2-1; D call uncertain. Trimming stripped 1 base from V and 6 bases from J, with 13 bases between. The CDR3 spans 15 residues. The germline CDR1 and CDR2 sequences are SGHNT and YENEEA. For the CDR3, the DNA is TGTGCCAGCAGCTTAGGAAGAATGGATTCCAATGAGCAGTTCTTC. This codes for CASSLGRMDSNEQFF.

Turning to this clone: The same CDR3 arises from other DNA sequences in this sample as well. The rearrangement uses TRBV15 and TRBJ2-7, with D possibly matching TRBD1 (5 bases). V lost 0 bases to trimming and J lost 6 bases, with 9 bases between them. Per the germline V gene, CDR1 is LNHNV and CDR2 is YYDKDF (reference sequence). This CDR3 contains 13 residues. The DNA for the CDR3 is TGTGCCACCAGCAGAGATCAGGGATCCGAGCAGTACTTC. Translation: CATSRDQGSEQYF.

The J gene is TRBJ2-5, the V gene TRBV28; D call uncertain. The ends were cut back, 6 bases at V and 5 bases at J, with 16 bases in the middle. The V gene's germline CDR1 is MDHEN and CDR2 SYDVKM. The CDR3 is 14 residues long. In DNA, the CDR3 is TGTGCCAGCAGACAATCTACGAGTTGGGAGACCCAGTACTTC. This gives the protein CASRQSTSWETQYF. The whole variable domain, remainder taken from reference TRBV28 and TRBJ2-5, is DVKVTQSSRYLVKRTGEKVFLECVQDMDHENMFWYRQDPGLGLRLIYFSYDVKMKEKGDIPEGYSVSREKKERFSLILESASTNQTSMYLCASRQSTSWETQYFGPGTRLLVL.

The chain carries TRBV19 and TRBJ1-3, with D perhaps TRBD1 (5 bases). The CDR3 is 15 amino acids. With 7 bases removed from V and 0 bases from J, the gap between germline ends came to 13 bases. Per germline, CDR1 LNHDA and CDR2 SQIVND (reference sequence). In DNA, the CDR3 is TGTGCCAGTACCGTCCTTGGGACCTCTGGAAACACCATATATTTT. This encodes CASTVLGTSGNTIYF.

This rearrangement joins TRBV5-1 to TRBJ2-5; 9 bases line up with TRBD2. The V gene's germline CDR1 is SGHRS and CDR2 YFSETQ. The CDR3 totals 15 residues. With V trimmed by 4 bases and J by 1 base, 5 bases remained unmatched. CDR3: CASSINSGGQETQYF. In DNA form, the CDR3 reads TGCGCCAGCAGCATAAATAGCGGGGGCCAAGAGACCCAGTACTTC.